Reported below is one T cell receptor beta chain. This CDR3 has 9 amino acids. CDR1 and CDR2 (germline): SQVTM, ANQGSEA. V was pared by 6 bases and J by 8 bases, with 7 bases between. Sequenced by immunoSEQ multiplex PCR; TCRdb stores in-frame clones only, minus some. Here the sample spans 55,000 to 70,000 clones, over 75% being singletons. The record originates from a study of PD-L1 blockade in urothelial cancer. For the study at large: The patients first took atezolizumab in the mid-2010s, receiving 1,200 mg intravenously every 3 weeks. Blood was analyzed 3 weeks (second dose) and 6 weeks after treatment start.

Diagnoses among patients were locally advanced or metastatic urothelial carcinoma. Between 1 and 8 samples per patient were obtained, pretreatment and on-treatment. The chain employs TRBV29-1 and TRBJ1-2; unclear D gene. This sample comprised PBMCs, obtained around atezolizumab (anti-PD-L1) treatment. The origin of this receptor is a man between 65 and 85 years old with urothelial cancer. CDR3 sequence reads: CSVVPGYTF. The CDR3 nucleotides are TGCAGCGTCGTCCCGGGCTACACCTTC.